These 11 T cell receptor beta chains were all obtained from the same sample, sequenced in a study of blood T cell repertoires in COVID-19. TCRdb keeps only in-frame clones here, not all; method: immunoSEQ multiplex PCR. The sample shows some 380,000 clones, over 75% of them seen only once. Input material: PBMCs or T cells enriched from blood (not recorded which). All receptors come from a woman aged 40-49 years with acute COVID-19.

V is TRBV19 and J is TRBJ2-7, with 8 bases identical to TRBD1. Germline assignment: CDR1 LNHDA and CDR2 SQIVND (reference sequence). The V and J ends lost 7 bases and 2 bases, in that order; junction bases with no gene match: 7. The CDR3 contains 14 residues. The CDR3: CASTARDRTYEQYF. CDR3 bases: TGTGCCAGTACCGCCCGGGACAGGACCTACGAGCAGTACTTC. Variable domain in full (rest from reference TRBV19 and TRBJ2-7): DGGITQSPKYLFRKEGQNVTLSCEQNLNHDAMYWYRQDPGQGLRLIYYSQIVNDFQKGDIAEGYSVSREKKESFPLTVTSAQKNPTAFYLCASTARDRTYEQYFGPGTRLTVT.

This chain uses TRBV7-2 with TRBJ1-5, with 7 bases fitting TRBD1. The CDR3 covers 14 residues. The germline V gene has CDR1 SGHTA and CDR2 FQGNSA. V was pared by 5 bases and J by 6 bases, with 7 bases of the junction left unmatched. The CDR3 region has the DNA TGTGCCAGCAGCACACGACAGGGTTTTCAGCCCCAGCATTTT. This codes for CASSTRQGFQPQHF.

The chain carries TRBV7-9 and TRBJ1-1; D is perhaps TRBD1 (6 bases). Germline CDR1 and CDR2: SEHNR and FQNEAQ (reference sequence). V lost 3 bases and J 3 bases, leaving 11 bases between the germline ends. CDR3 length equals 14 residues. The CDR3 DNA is TGTGCCAGCAGCTTCGGGGGGCCGGACACTGAAGCTTTCTTT. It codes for CASSFGGPDTEAFF. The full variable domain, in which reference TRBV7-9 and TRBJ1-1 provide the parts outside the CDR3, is DTGVSQNPRHKITKRGQNVTFRCDPISEHNRLYWYRQTLGQGPEFLTYFQNEAQLEKSRLLSDRFSAERPKGSFSTLEIQRTEQGDSAMYLCASSFGGPDTEAFFGQGTRLTVV.

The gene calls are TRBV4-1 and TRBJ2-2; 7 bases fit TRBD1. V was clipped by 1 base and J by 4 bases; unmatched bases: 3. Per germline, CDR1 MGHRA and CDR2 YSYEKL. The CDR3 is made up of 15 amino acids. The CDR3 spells CASSQGDRPTGELFF. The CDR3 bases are TGCGCCAGCAGCCAAGGGGACAGACCCACCGGGGAGCTGTTTTTT.

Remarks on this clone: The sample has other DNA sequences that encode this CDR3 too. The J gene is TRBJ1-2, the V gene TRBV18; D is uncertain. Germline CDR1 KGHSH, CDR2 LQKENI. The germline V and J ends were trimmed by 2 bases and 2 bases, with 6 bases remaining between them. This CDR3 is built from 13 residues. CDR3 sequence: CASSPAANYGYTF. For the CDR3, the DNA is TGTGCCAGCTCACCAGCGGCGAACTATGGCTACACCTTC.

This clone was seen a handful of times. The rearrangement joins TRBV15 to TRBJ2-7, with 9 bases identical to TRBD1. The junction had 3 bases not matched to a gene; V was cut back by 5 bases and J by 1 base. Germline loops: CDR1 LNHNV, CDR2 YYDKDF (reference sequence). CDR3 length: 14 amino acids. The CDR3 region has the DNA TGTGCCACCAGCTTCGGGACAGGGTCCTACGAGCAGTACTTC. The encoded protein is CATSFGTGSYEQYF. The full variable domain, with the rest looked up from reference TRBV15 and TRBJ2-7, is DAMVIQNPRYQVTQFGKPVTLSCSQTLNHNVMYWYQQKSSQAPKLLFHYYDKDFNNEADTPDNFQSRRPNTSFCFLDIRSPGLGDTAMYLCATSFGTGSYEQYFGPGTRLTVT.

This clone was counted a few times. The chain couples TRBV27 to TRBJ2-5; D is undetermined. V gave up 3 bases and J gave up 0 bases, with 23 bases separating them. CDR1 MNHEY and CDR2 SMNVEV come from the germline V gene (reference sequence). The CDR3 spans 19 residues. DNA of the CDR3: TGTGCCAGCAGTTTCCCCTTAGCTCGACGGATGATGTACCAAGAGACCCAGTACTTC. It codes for CASSFPLARRMMYQETQYF.

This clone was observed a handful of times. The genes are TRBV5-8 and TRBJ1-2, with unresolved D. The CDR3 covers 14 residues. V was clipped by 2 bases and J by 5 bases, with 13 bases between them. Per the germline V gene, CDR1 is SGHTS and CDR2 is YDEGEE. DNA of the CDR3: TGTGCCAGCAGCTTCATGAGCCAGACTTATGGCTACACCTTC. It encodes CASSFMSQTYGYTF.

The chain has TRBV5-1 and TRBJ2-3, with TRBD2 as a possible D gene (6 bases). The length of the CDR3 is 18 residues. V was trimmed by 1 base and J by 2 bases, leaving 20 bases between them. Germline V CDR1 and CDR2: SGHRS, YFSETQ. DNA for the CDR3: TGCGCCAGCAGCTTGCGGAGCGGAGGGGAAATCTTCACAGATACGCAGTATTTT. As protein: CASSLRSGGEIFTDTQYF.

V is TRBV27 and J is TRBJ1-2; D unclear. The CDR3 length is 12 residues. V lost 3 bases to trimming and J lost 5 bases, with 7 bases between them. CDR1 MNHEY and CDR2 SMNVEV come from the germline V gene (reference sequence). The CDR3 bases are TGTGCCAGCAGTTTTTCCGGGTATGGCTACACCTTC. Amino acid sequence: CASSFSGYGYTF.

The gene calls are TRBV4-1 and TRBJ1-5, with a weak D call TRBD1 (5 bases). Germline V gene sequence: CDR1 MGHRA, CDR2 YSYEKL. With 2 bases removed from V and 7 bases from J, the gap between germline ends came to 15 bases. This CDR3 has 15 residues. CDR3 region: CASSQLFRDRQPQHF. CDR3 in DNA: TGCGCCAGCAGCCAACTATTCAGGGATAGGCAGCCCCAGCATTTT.